This T cell receptor beta chain was sequenced for a study of high-grade serous ovarian cancer treatment subgroups. Study as a whole: Samples averaged roughly 15,000 reads and around 7,000 unique TCR beta rearrangements.

Study-wide results and caveats: Repertoire similarity ranged 0.11 to 0.79 between tumors of one patient. Clonal relatedness tracked neoantigen level, and by trend copy number and mutation load. The analyses considered CDR3 and ignored CDR1 and CDR2.

Comment on this clone: Its cognate antigen is unknown.

Here immunoSEQ multiplex PCR was the method, and the copy in TCRdb shows in-frame clones only, minus some. The sample comprises 4,500 to 6,000 clones, over 65% of which are singletons, and 13% to 15% rests with the top ten. The tumor samples were collected prior to definitive surgery or chemotherapy. The sample taken for sequencing was tumor tissue. The origin of this receptor is a human donor with high-grade serous ovarian cancer.

The CDR3 is CASSLQQWLNTEAFF. CDR3 DNA sequence: TGTGCCAGCAGCTTACAACAATGGTTGAACACTGAAGCTTTCTTT. This sequence joins TRBV4-2 and TRBJ1-1; D remains unclear. Trimming pared 5 bases from V and 0 bases from J, leaving 13 bases between. This CDR3 spans 15 amino acids. Germline CDR1 is LGHNA and CDR2 is YNFKEQ.